One sample yielded the 10 T cell receptor beta chains listed below, sequenced in a study of cytomegalovirus exposure and HLA in healthy donors (dated by TCRdb to the late 2010s). The library was obtained by the immunoSEQ multiplex PCR assay. A mixture of 60 forward primers for TCR Vbeta segments and 13 reverse primers for TCR Jbeta segments was used in the multiplex PCR. Imported from immuneACCESS, the table was reduced by TCRdb to in-frame sequences with V and J called. These copies leave out some clones; in studies compared against another copy, an unresolved V gene accounts for under half, and the cause of the remainder is not known. This sample comprises around 200,000 clones, 80% to 90% of them detected only once. The ten most abundant clones make up roughly 0.34% of the sample. The sample taken for sequencing was PBMCs. The receptor set was obtained from a woman aged 25 to 39 in good health and CMV-seronegative.

The chain joins TRBV7-2 to TRBJ2-3; weak D call: TRBD1 (6 bases). Trimming took 6 bases from V and 7 from J, leaving 14 bases between them. The germline V gene encodes CDR1 SGHTA and CDR2 FQGNSA. This CDR3 comprises 13 residues. The CDR3 nucleotides read TGTGCCAGCAGGTCTGGGGGCCGAAATACGCAGTATTTT. This sequence encodes CASRSGGRNTQYF. Complete variable domain (other parts from reference TRBV7-2 and TRBJ2-3): GAGVSQSPSNKVTEKGKDVELRCDPISGHTALYWYRQSLGQGLEFLIYFQGNSAPDKSGLPSDRFSAERTGGSVSTLTIQRTQQEDSAVYLCASRSGGRNTQYFGPGTRLTVL.

This chain joins TRBV4-1 and TRBJ1-4; possibly TRBD1 for D (5 bases). The germline V gene encodes CDR1 MGHRA and CDR2 YSYEKL. This CDR3 is 16 amino acids long. The V gene lost 4 bases and the J gene lost 4 bases, with 16 bases spanning the gap. This CDR3 reads CASSPREGRYNEKLFF. For the CDR3, the DNA is TGCGCCAGCAGCCCCAGGGAGGGGCGATATAATGAAAAACTGTTTTTT.

The rearrangement joins TRBV15 to TRBJ2-3; 7 nucleotides agree with TRBD2. Germline loops: CDR1 LNHNV, CDR2 YYDKDF (reference sequence). The CDR3 covers 13 residues. With V trimmed by 3 bases and J by 3 bases, 0 bases remained unmatched. The CDR3 protein is CATSSGRTDTQYF. DNA for the CDR3: TGTGCCACCAGCAGCGGGAGGACAGATACGCAGTATTTT. The full variable domain, in which reference TRBV15 and TRBJ2-3 provide the parts outside the CDR3, is DAMVIQNPRYQVTQFGKPVTLSCSQTLNHNVMYWYQQKSSQAPKLLFHYYDKDFNNEADTPDNFQSRRPNTSFCFLDIRSPGLGDTAMYLCATSSGRTDTQYFGPGTRLTVL.

The rearrangement links TRBV2 to TRBJ2-5; 8 nucleotides line up with TRBD2. Germline lookup yields CDR1 SNHLY and CDR2 FYNNEI. Trimming removed 7 bases from V and 5 bases from J; junction bases left unmatched: 6. The CDR3 runs to 13 residues. The CDR3 here is CASTGRALETQYF. CDR3 nucleotides: TGTGCCAGCACCGGGAGGGCCCTGGAGACCCAGTACTTC.

The chain joins TRBV5-6 to TRBJ2-3, with D tentatively TRBD2 (5 bases). Trimming left V 4 bases short and J 8 bases short, with 23 bases between. Germline lookup yields CDR1 SGHDT and CDR2 YYEEEE. CDR3 length: 16 residues. CDR3 nucleotide sequence: TGTGCCAGCAGCCCGCCTTATGGCCGGCGAGAGGGTACGCAGTATTTT. The encoded protein is CASSPPYGRREGTQYF.

The chain carries TRBV4-1 and TRBJ2-4; D may be TRBD1 (5 bases). The CDR3 loop spans 16 amino acids. CDR1 and CDR2 from the germline V gene are MGHRA and YSYEKL. V lost 4 bases and J 0 bases, leaving 13 bases between the germline ends. For the CDR3, the DNA is TGCGCCAGCAGCCCGAGGTGGGGCTTAGCCAAAAACATTCAGTACTTC. Amino acids: CASSPRWGLAKNIQYF.

The chain recombines TRBV18 with TRBJ2-2; D remains ambiguous. The CDR3 is made up of 12 amino acids. Trimming took off 2 bases at V and 7 bases at J, with 5 bases between the two ends. The V gene's germline CDR1 is KGHSH and CDR2 LQKENI. This CDR3 reads CASSPRLGELFF. CDR3 DNA sequence: TGTGCCAGCTCACCAAGACTCGGGGAGCTGTTTTTT. Together with reference TRBV18 and TRBJ2-2, the CDR3 gives the full variable domain: NAGVMQNPRHLVRRRGQEARLRCSPMKGHSHVYWYRQLPEEGLKFMVYLQKENIIDESGMPKERFSAEFPKEGPSILRIQQVVRGDSAAYFCASSPRLGELFFGEGSRLTVL.

The chain uses TRBV28 and TRBJ2-1; 12 positions agree with TRBD2. The V and J ends lost 4 bases and 5 bases, in that order; junction bases with no gene match: 12. Looked up from germline, CDR1 is MDHEN and CDR2 is SYDVKM. The CDR3 has 18 amino acids. The CDR3 loop is CASSSLGLAGPRDNEQFF. Written as DNA, the CDR3 is TGTGCCAGCAGTTCCCTCGGACTAGCGGGACCCCGCGACAATGAGCAGTTCTTC.

The chain recombines TRBV5-1 with TRBJ2-3; 8 bases agree with TRBD2. Unmatched junction bases numbered 5, after V lost 1 base and J lost 1 base. Germline V gene lookup returns CDR1 SGHRS and CDR2 YFSETQ. The CDR3 covers 16 residues. The CDR3 sequence: CASSLQISGGTDTQYF. As DNA, the CDR3 is TGCGCCAGCAGCTTGCAGATTAGCGGGGGCACAGATACGCAGTATTTT.

The chain couples TRBV19 to TRBJ2-3; D remains ambiguous. Germline V gives CDR1 LNHDA, CDR2 SQIVND (reference sequence). Between the trimmed V and J ends, which lost 5 bases and 5 bases, there was a span of 14 bases. The CDR3 consists of 14 residues. The CDR3 loop reads CASSPGSTLDTQYF. Written as DNA, the CDR3 is TGTGCCAGTAGTCCCGGGTCAACCCTAGATACGCAGTATTTT. Full variable domain (rest looked up from reference TRBV19 and TRBJ2-3): DGGITQSPKYLFRKEGQNVTLSCEQNLNHDAMYWYRQDPGQGLRLIYYSQIVNDFQKGDIAEGYSVSREKKESFPLTVTSAQKNPTAFYLCASSPGSTLDTQYFGPGTRLTVL.